This T cell receptor (beta chain) originates from a study of control samples from healthy donors and cancer patients. TCRdb's copy holds only in-frame clones and misses some; the assay was immunoSEQ multiplex PCR. This sample has 45,000 or so clones, with 80% to 90% found just once. Trimming took 2 bases from V and 5 from J, leaving 11 bases between them. CDR1 and CDR2 from the germline V gene are SGHNT and YYREEE (reference sequence). The CDR3 has 14 amino acids. The specimen was PBMCs. This clonotype was obtained from a woman aged 60-70 years with lung cancer. The chain has TRBV5-4 and TRBJ2-1, with D possibly being TRBD1 or TRBD2 (5 bases each). Here the CDR3 DNA reads TGTGCCAGCAGCTTCGGGACGTACGACAATGAGCAGTTCTTC. Its translation is CASSFGTYDNEQFF.